These 4 T cell receptor beta chains share one sample of origin, sequenced in a study of identical twins. TCRdb re-called the 5' RACE reads with MiXCR, one entry per CDR3 protein. The sample contains 700,000 or so distinct CDR3 sequences, about 9.4% of which appear only once. In addition, the sample was reused for a study of yellow fever vaccine responses in identical twins.

The sample taken for sequencing was PBMCs. Every receptor here comes from a woman aged 18-35 years in good health.

This clonotype was recorded a few times. The chain recombines TRBV4-3 with TRBJ2-3, with 7 bases that match TRBD2. The germline gives CDR1 LGHNA, CDR2 YSLEER. The CDR3 covers 16 residues. V lost 1 base to trimming and J lost 1 base; unmatched junction nucleotides: 5. The CDR3 spells CASSQALAEGTDTQYF. Written as DNA, the CDR3 is TGCGCCAGCAGCCAAGCCCTAGCGGAGGGCACAGATACGCAGTATTTT.

V usage is TRBV12-3 or TRBV12-4 and J usage is TRBJ1-6, with a tentative D call TRBD1 (6 bases). Between the trimmed V and J ends, which lost 7 bases and 7 bases, there was a span of 17 bases. The CDR3 length is 15 residues. In DNA, the CDR3 is TGTGCCAGCAAACCGCAGGGGACTGGGAATTCACCCCTCCACTTT. Protein product: CASKPQGTGNSPLHF.

V usage is TRBV5-6 and J usage is TRBJ2-3, with 10 bases matching TRBD1. This CDR3 is built from 16 residues. Germline V gene sequence: CDR1 SGHDT, CDR2 YYEEEE. The V gene end was trimmed by 1 base and the J gene end by 3 bases; junction bases not matched to a gene: 5. The DNA for the CDR3 is TGTGCCAGCAGCTTGTCCGGGACAGGGGTGACAGATACGCAGTATTTT. As protein: CASSLSGTGVTDTQYF.

This clonotype came up a few times. V is TRBV24-1 and J is TRBJ2-2, with TRBD2 matching over 7 bases. V gave up 2 bases and J gave up 4 bases; unmatched junction bases: 6. From germline, CDR1 is KGHDR and CDR2 SFDVKD. The CDR3 runs 16 residues. The DNA for the CDR3 is TGTGCCACCAGTGATTCCGGGACTATGGTCACCGGGGAGCTGTTTTTT. Protein product: CATSDSGTMVTGELFF.